This is a list of T cell receptor beta chains from one sample in a study of blood T cell repertoires in COVID-19. The data were produced by immunoSEQ multiplex PCR, yet TCRdb's version contains in-frame clones alone and is incomplete. Among approximately 260,000 clones listed, about 90% were seen once. Material for sequencing was PBMCs or T cells enriched from blood (not recorded which). The receptors come from a woman in her twenties or thirties with acute COVID-19. Both conserved end residues are part of each CDR3. A D gene is named only where the DNA matches it firmly. Not all rows give a size; the values are once, few, many and, for expanded clones, a class.

D	J	V	size	CDR3	DNA
TRBD2	TRBJ2-1	TRBV12-3/TRBV12-4	-	CASSPTSVGEQFF	TGTGCCAGCAGCCCAACTAGCGTGGGTGAGCAGTTCTTC
-	TRBJ2-5	TRBV12-3/TRBV12-4	-	CASSLRGRETQYF	TGTGCCAGCAGTTTAAGGGGTAGGGAGACCCAGTACTTC
-	TRBJ1-5	TRBV6-1	once	CASSENDRPPQHF	TGTGCCAGCAGTGAAAACGACAGGCCTCCCCAGCATTTT
-	TRBJ2-1	TRBV7-3	-	CASSLQTSSYNEQFF	TGTGCCAGCAGCCTACAGACGTCCTCCTACAATGAGCAGTTCTTC
TRBD1	TRBJ1-3	TRBV7-2	-	CASSLAFGQGSGNTIYF	TGTGCCAGCAGCTTAGCGTTCGGACAGGGATCTGGAAACACCATATATTTT
-	TRBJ1-5	TRBV19	-	CASSIGVAGNQPQHF	TGTGCCAGTAGTATAGGGGTGGCGGGAAATCAGCCCCAGCATTTT
-	TRBJ1-2	TRBV14	-	CASSYRLDYGYTF	TGTGCCAGCAGCTACAGGTTGGACTATGGCTACACCTTC
TRBD2	TRBJ2-1	TRBV2	-	CATSRRLARYNEQFF	TGTGCCACCAGCCGGCGACTAGCTCGGTACAATGAGCAGTTCTTC
-	TRBJ2-7	TRBV12-3/TRBV12-4	-	CASSLLRHEQYF	TGTGCCAGCAGTTTACTGAGGCACGAGCAGTACTTC
TRBD1	TRBJ1-1	TRBV6-5	few	CASSSGTGITEAFF	TGTGCCAGCAGTTCCGGGACAGGGATCACTGAAGCTTTCTTT
TRBD2	TRBJ2-1	TRBV18	-	CASSPRGTSGRNEQFF	TGTGCCAGCTCGCCCAGGGGGACTAGCGGCCGGAATGAGCAGTTCTTC
-	TRBJ1-5	TRBV7-9	-	CASGPAGGGNQPQHF	TGTGCCAGCGGTCCCGCGGGGGGGGGCAATCAGCCCCAGCATTTT
TRBD2	TRBJ2-3	TRBV5-6	-	CASSPGLAGGPMTDTQYF	TGTGCCAGCAGCCCCGGACTAGCGGGGGGGCCCATGACAGATACGCAGTATTTT
-	TRBJ1-6	TRBV18	-	CASSPSGIAYNSPLHF	TGTGCCAGCTCACCATCGGGGATCGCCTATAATTCACCCCTCCACTTT
-	TRBJ1-1	TRBV11-3	-	CASSLEAGGPEAFF	TGTGCCAGCAGCTTAGAAGCGGGCGGCCCTGAAGCTTTCTTT
TRBD1	TRBJ2-7	TRBV7-9	few	CASSSNRGLREQYF	TGTGCCAGCAGCTCGAACAGGGGCCTACGGGAGCAGTACTTC
-	TRBJ1-1	TRBV27	-	CASSIGQNTEAFF	TGTGCCAGCAGTATCGGACAGAACACTGAAGCTTTCTTT
-	TRBJ1-5	TRBV14	once	CASSRPRGQPQHF	TGTGCCAGCAGCCGCCCTCGGGGACAGCCCCAGCATTTT
-	TRBJ2-1	TRBV6-6	-	CASSSKRQSYNEQFF	TGTGCCAGCAGCTCCAAACGACAGTCCTACAATGAGCAGTTCTTC
TRBD2	TRBJ2-1	TRBV20-1	-	CSASGSSGRTSGYNEQFF	TGCAGTGCTAGTGGGTCATCCGGGAGGACTAGCGGTTACAATGAGCAGTTCTTC
TRBD1	TRBJ2-7	TRBV5-1	once	CASSAYRGRNEQYF	TGCGCCAGCAGCGCATACAGGGGGCGGAACGAGCAGTACTTC
TRBD1	TRBJ1-2	TRBV27	-	CASSPGTGGNYGYTF	TGTGCCAGCAGTCCAGGGACAGGAGGGAACTATGGCTACACCTTC
TRBD2	TRBJ2-3	TRBV19	-	CASRREAGGFTDTQYF	TGTGCCAGCCGACGTGAAGCGGGAGGGTTCACAGATACGCAGTATTTT